Below are 30 T cell receptor beta chains sequenced from a single sample in a study of blood T cells in healthy people across ages. The second PCR ran about 6 to 12 cycles with a sample-barcoded 5' primer and J-beta primers. TCRdb itself ran the 5' RACE reads through MiXCR, one entry per CDR3 protein. In the table there are about 730,000 distinct CDR3 sequences, approximately 39% of which are singletons. The sequenced sample consisted of blood. The receptors here all came from a woman aged 60-75 years in good health.

The chain couples TRBV3-1 to TRBJ2-7, with 9 bases matching TRBD2. The ends lost 1 base at V and 5 bases at J; junction bases unmatched: 9. The CDR3 runs to 16 residues. Germline CDR1 is LGHDT and CDR2 is YNNKEL (reference sequence). This chain's CDR3 is CASSQGVGSGRNEQYF. The CDR3 DNA follows: TGTGCCAGCAGCCAAGGTGTGGGTAGCGGGAGAAACGAGCAGTACTTC.

The chain employs TRBV29-1 and TRBJ2-5; the D call may be TRBD1 or TRBD2 (5 bases each). The length of the CDR3 is 14 residues. Trimming shortened V by 3 bases and J by 1 base, and 12 bases separated the two germline ends. In germline, CDR1 is SQVTM, CDR2 ANQGSEA. This CDR3 reads CSVDVGTIQETQYF. In DNA form, the CDR3 reads TGCAGCGTTGATGTCGGGACGATCCAAGAGACCCAGTACTTC.

V gene TRBV10-3 combines with J gene TRBJ2-1; D might be TRBD1 or TRBD2, each matching 5 bases. The V gene lost 6 bases and the J gene lost 10 bases, with 19 bases spanning the gap. The CDR3 loop spans 14 amino acids. Germline CDR1 ENHRY, CDR2 SYGVKD. CDR3 sequence reads: CAIRRGDDSYEQFF. As DNA, the CDR3 is TGTGCCATCAGGAGAGGGGACGACTCCTACGAGCAGTTCTTC.

The rearrangement joins TRBV4-3 to TRBJ1-5, with 7 bases lining up with TRBD1. The CDR3 is 16 residues long. Unmatched junction bases numbered 9, after V lost 0 bases and J lost 7 bases. CDR1 is LGHNA, CDR2 YSLEER, per germline. The DNA of the CDR3 is TGCGCCAGCAGCCAAGATTATACAGGGGTTGGCCAGCCCCAGCATTTT. Amino acid sequence: CASSQDYTGVGQPQHF.

The V and J genes are TRBV9 and TRBJ1-2; D is undetermined. CDR3 length equals 15 residues. Trimming pared 4 bases from V and 2 bases from J, leaving 15 bases between. Per the germline V gene, CDR1 is SGDLS and CDR2 is YYNGEE. CDR3 DNA sequence: TGTGCCAGCAGCAAAAACCTTGTGGGGAACTATGGCTACACCTTC. Protein sequence: CASSKNLVGNYGYTF.

Remarks on this clonotype: A much larger clone differs by one base, so this may be a read error. The chain carries TRBV4-2 and TRBJ1-2; 9 bases map to TRBD1. Germline V gene data show CDR1 as LGHNA and CDR2 as YNFKEQ. The CDR3 is 14 residues long. The CDR3 sequence is CASGQSTGGVGYTF. In nucleotides, the CDR3 is TGTGCCAGCGGCCAAAGTACAGGGGGCGTTGGCTACACCTTC.

In its sample, this clonotype was seen a few times. J is TRBJ2-5 and V is TRBV7-8, with 9 bases fitting TRBD2. The V and J ends lost 5 bases and 3 bases, in that order; junction bases with no gene match: 7. Germline CDR1 and CDR2: SGHVS and FQNEAQ. The CDR3 contains 15 residues. The DNA for the CDR3 is TGTGCCAGCAGCCTCGGGACTAGCAGGAAAGAGACCCAGTACTTC. Translating gives CASSLGTSRKETQYF.

This clonotype was recorded a few times. This chain uses TRBV3-1 with TRBJ2-5; possible D gene TRBD2, 6 bases. Germline loops: CDR1 LGHDT, CDR2 YNNKEL (reference sequence). The CDR3 loop spans 15 amino acids. With 4 bases removed from V and 4 bases from J, the gap between germline ends came to 16 bases. The CDR3 coding sequence is TGTGCCAGCAGCCCGGGGAGGAGAGCAGCAGAGACCCAGTACTTC. Amino acid sequence: CASSPGRRAAETQYF.

The chain employs TRBV28 and TRBJ1-1, with D maybe TRBD1 (5 bases). V lost 8 bases to trimming and J lost 4 bases, with 20 bases between them. Germline V CDR1 and CDR2: MDHEN, SYDVKM. The CDR3 covers 15 residues. The CDR3 DNA sequence: TGTGCCAGCCTACTAGGTGGGGGAGAGGGCACTGAAGCTTTCTTT. The encoded protein is CASLLGGGEGTEAFF.

This clonotype was counted only a few times. The chain has TRBV20-1 and TRBJ2-1; TRBD2 agrees at 9 bases. The V gene end was trimmed by 6 bases and the J gene end by 0 bases; junction bases not matched to a gene: 3. The CDR3 is 14 amino acids. Germline loops: CDR1 DFQATT, CDR2 SNEGSKA (reference sequence). The CDR3 protein is CSALLAGSYNEQFF. The CDR3, as DNA: TGCAGTGCCCTACTAGCGGGCTCCTACAATGAGCAGTTCTTC.

This clonotype was detected a few times. CDR3 nucleotides: TGCAGTGCTAGCCCGGGACAGGGGACCGGCTACACCTTC. Residues: CSASPGQGTGYTF. The chain couples TRBV20-1 to TRBJ1-2; 10 bases agree with TRBD1. CDR3 length: 13 residues. V lost 3 bases and J lost 8; bases outside the gene matches: 6. Germline CDR1 and CDR2: DFQATT and SNEGSKA (reference sequence).

This clonotype was found a few times. The chain is built from TRBV28 and TRBJ2-5; 16 nucleotides agree with TRBD2. The CDR3 sequence is 18 residues long. CDR1 is MDHEN, CDR2 SYDVKM, per germline. V trimming: 7 bases; J trimming: 2 bases; junction bases outside the gene matches: 10. CDR3 in DNA: TGTGCCAGCACCTTTTCAGGGACTAGCGGGAGGGGGCAAGAGACCCAGTACTTC. Its translation: CASTFSGTSGRGQETQYF.

CDR3 loop: CASSQDLNLSYGYTF. CDR3 in DNA: TGTGCCAGCAGCCAGGATCTGAACCTCTCATATGGCTACACCTTC. The J gene is TRBJ1-2, the V gene TRBV4-2; D call uncertain. Germline CDR1 reads LGHNA; CDR2 reads YNFKEQ. CDR3 length: 15 residues. V lost 3 bases and J lost 5, with 16 bases in between.

This clonotype has at least ten counts. The chain joins TRBV7-2 to TRBJ2-7; 9 nucleotides line up with TRBD2. CDR1 is SGHTA, CDR2 FQGNSA, per germline. J was trimmed by 4 bases and V by 5 bases; bases with no gene match: 15. The CDR3 loop spans 17 amino acids. This chain's CDR3 is CASSHTIVSGGGYEQYF. As DNA, the CDR3 is TGTGCCAGCAGCCACACGATAGTTAGCGGGGGTGGATACGAGCAGTACTTC.

The chain recombines TRBV28 with TRBJ2-4; D remains ambiguous. Gene TRBJ2-7 matches the end of the DNA better, so the J call may be wrong. The CDR3 totals 15 residues. Germline values: CDR1 MDHEN, CDR2 SYDVKM. CDR3 residues: CASSVGVLRAYEQYF. The CDR3 DNA sequence: TGTGCCAGCAGTGTTGGTGTGCTGAGAGCCTACGAGCAGTACTTC.

This clonotype was observed a handful of times. The chain recombines TRBV7-2 with TRBJ2-3; 11 bases are a match to TRBD2. The trim removed 5 bases at V and 5 bases at J, leaving 6 bases unmatched. This CDR3 is built from 15 residues. Germline V lookup: CDR1 SGHTA, CDR2 FQGNSA. CDR3 sequence reads: CASSHSGREKDTQYF. The CDR3 nucleotides read TGTGCCAGCAGCCATAGCGGGAGGGAAAAAGATACGCAGTATTTT.

About this clonotype: One junction end does not reproduce the germline sequence, and a read error may be involved. The chain joins TRBV4-2 to TRBJ2-1; perhaps TRBD2 as D (5 bases). The V gene's germline CDR1 is LGHNA and CDR2 YNFKEQ. The CDR3 totals 17 residues. CDR3 protein: CASSQDLKGASYNGQFF. The CDR3 nucleotides read TGTGCCAGCAGCCAAGATTTGAAGGGAGCCTCCTACAATGGGCAGTTCTTC.

This clonotype was counted only a few times. The chain has TRBV20-1 and TRBJ2-3, with 8 nucleotides matching TRBD2. Germline CDR1 and CDR2: DFQATT and SNEGSKA (reference sequence). This CDR3 has 15 residues. The DNA for the CDR3 is TGCATGGACTCTAAAGGACTAGCAGACACAGATACGCAGTATTTT. This encodes CMDSKGLADTDTQYF.

The chain carries TRBV11-2 and TRBJ2-1; D may be TRBD1 (6 bases). Trimming shortened V by 6 bases and J by 5 bases, and 14 bases separated the two germline ends. This CDR3 spans 14 amino acids. Germline CDR1 and CDR2: SGHAT and FQNNGV. The CDR3 coding sequence is TGTGCCAGCAGTGGGCAGGGGATAAACAATGAGCAGTTCTTC. This codes for CASSGQGINNEQFF.

This clonotype showed up many times. The gene calls are TRBV3-1 and TRBJ2-1, with 9 positions matching TRBD1. The germline CDR1 and CDR2 sequences are LGHDT and YNNKEL (reference sequence). This CDR3 has 14 amino acids. The V segment lost 4 bases and the J segment 7 bases; nucleotides outside the gene matches: 5. This CDR3 is CASSPTGGYNEQFF. CDR3 bases: TGTGCCAGCAGCCCAACAGGGGGCTATAATGAGCAGTTCTTC.

V gene TRBV10-3 combines with J gene TRBJ2-1; 11 bases align to TRBD1. Trimming cost V 5 bases and J 10 bases; bases outside gene matches: 7. The CDR3 spans 14 residues. Germline V gene lookup returns CDR1 ENHRY and CDR2 SYGVKD. Here the CDR3 reads CAISTGTGGYEQFF. In nucleotides, the CDR3 is TGTGCCATCAGTACCGGGACAGGGGGGTACGAGCAGTTCTTC.

This clonotype was seen a single time. A single base separates this from a much larger clone, so it may be a read error. J is TRBJ2-1 and V is TRBV5-1, with no clear D. The germline CDR1 and CDR2 sequences are SGHRS and YFSETQ. V was pared by 0 bases and J by 10 bases, with 17 bases between. The CDR3 totals 15 residues. The CDR3 loop is CASSLVQASRYEQFF. In DNA form, the CDR3 reads TGCGCCAGCAGCTTGGTTCAGGCATCCCGTTACGAGCAGTTCTTC.

The chain carries TRBV4-3 and TRBJ1-5; D is possibly TRBD1 (5 bases). Between the trimmed V and J ends, which lost 4 bases and 0 bases, there was a span of 16 bases. The CDR3 extends over 17 amino acids. Looked up from germline, CDR1 is LGHNA and CDR2 is YSLEER. CDR3 bases: TGCGCCAGCAGCCTTTCCGGGGCAGTGAATAGCAATCAGCCCCAGCATTTT. Its translation: CASSLSGAVNSNQPQHF.

This clonotype has more than one count but fewer than ten. This chain connects TRBV6-6 to TRBJ2-7; D uncertain. CDR3 length equals 14 residues. The V gene's germline CDR1 is MNHNY and CDR2 SVGAGI (reference sequence). V lost 0 bases, J lost 7 bases, and 13 bases lay in between. The CDR3 protein is CASSYSTSAWEQYF. CDR3 sequence (DNA): TGTGCCAGCAGTTACTCGACAAGTGCATGGGAGCAGTACTTC.

J is TRBJ1-1 and V is TRBV6-6; no clear D gene. Germline V lookup: CDR1 MNHNY, CDR2 SVGAGI (reference sequence). Trimming took 7 bases from V and 7 from J, leaving 19 bases between them. CDR3 length equals 14 residues. The CDR3 here is CASTDVEGGYEAFF. CDR3 DNA sequence: TGTGCCAGCACTGATGTGGAGGGCGGATATGAAGCTTTCTTT.

This clonotype was counted only a few times. The chain links TRBV4-1 to TRBJ2-5; 10 positions match TRBD2. The CDR3 is 16 residues long. Germline V gives CDR1 MGHRA, CDR2 YSYEKL. The ends lost 1 base at V and 2 bases at J; junction bases unmatched: 4. CDR3 loop: CASSQGIAGGQETQYF. The CDR3, as DNA: TGCGCCAGCAGCCAAGGGATAGCGGGGGGACAAGAGACCCAGTACTTC.

The chain is built from TRBV28 and TRBJ2-3; TRBD2 matches at 8 bases. The CDR3 extends over 16 amino acids. With V trimmed by 8 bases and J by 6 bases, 16 bases remained unmatched. CDR1 and CDR2 (germline): MDHEN, SYDVKM. The DNA for the CDR3 is TGTGCCAGCTACCCTGGGGGACTAGGGTCGCTGGATACGCAGTATTTT. Translation gives CASYPGGLGSLDTQYF.

The J gene is TRBJ2-7, the V gene TRBV3-1; TRBD2 matches 8 bases. Germline CDR1 and CDR2: LGHDT and YNNKEL (reference sequence). CDR3 length: 18 residues. The trim removed 3 bases at V and 0 bases at J, leaving 13 bases unmatched. CDR3 bases: TGTGCCAGCAGCCAGGATATCCCAGCGGGGGATATCTCCTACGAGCAGTACTTC. Its translation is CASSQDIPAGDISYEQYF.

V is TRBV20-1 and J is TRBJ2-2; 9 bases match TRBD1. CDR1 and CDR2 from the germline V gene are DFQATT and SNEGSKA (reference sequence). The CDR3 is 13 residues long. J was trimmed by 7 bases and V by 5 bases; bases with no gene match: 5. The CDR3 loop reads CSALQGAGGELFF. The CDR3 region has the DNA TGCAGTGCTTTACAGGGGGCCGGCGGGGAGCTGTTTTTT.

V and J are TRBV2 and TRBJ2-7; D is perhaps TRBD1 (6 bases). The V end was cut by 6 bases, the J end by 5 bases, with 23 bases between. This CDR3 comprises 16 residues. CDR1 SNHLY and CDR2 FYNNEI come from the germline V gene. The CDR3 sequence: CASSPGTTTRGHEQYF. The CDR3 nucleotides read TGTGCCAGCAGCCCCGGGACAACAACTAGGGGCCACGAGCAGTACTTC.